Listed below are T cell receptor beta chains from one sample, sequenced in a study of spatial heterogeneity in lung cancer. A single record per CDR3 protein comes from TCRdb applying MiXCR to the 5' RACE reads. Of just under 4,000 distinct CDR3 sequences listed, under 45% are singletons. The material was lung tumor tissue, obtained at surgery. Receptors originate from a male donor with early-stage non-small cell lung cancer. The CDR3 runs from the conserved cysteine through the conserved F or W. A D gene is named only where the DNA matches it firmly. Not every row has a clone size; where given, it reads once, few, many or a size class.

D gene,J gene,clone size,V gene,CDR3 DNA,CDR3 protein
NA,TRBJ1-1,few,TRBV7-2,TGTGCCAGCAGCTTAGTTATGAACACTGAAGCTTTCTTT,CASSLVMNTEAFF
TRBD2,TRBJ2-5,NA,TRBV4-1,TGCGCCAGCAGCCAAGCCGGACTAGGATCCCCGGCCCAGTACTTC,CASSQAGLGSPAQYF
NA,TRBJ2-4,NA,TRBV11-2,TGTGCCAGCAGCCCCCCCGGGGACATTCAGTACTTC,CASSPPGDIQYF
NA,TRBJ2-1,NA,TRBV10-3,TGTGCCATCAGTCCCGCCGGGGCCCACAATGAGCAGTTCTTC,CAISPAGAHNEQFF
TRBD1,TRBJ2-7,few,TRBV6-5,TGTGCCAGCAGGACAGGGGGGCACTACGAGCAGTACTTC,CASRTGGHYEQYF
TRBD2,TRBJ2-3,few,TRBV20-1,TGCAGTGCTAGTTCTCTAGCGGGGATAGATACGCAGTATTTT,CSASSLAGIDTQYF
NA,TRBJ2-1,few,TRBV24-1,TGTGCCACCAGTGATTCTTCCGGGACCCGACAGTTCTTC,CATSDSSGTRQFF
TRBD1,TRBJ2-7,NA,TRBV6-5,TGTGCCAGCAGTAGCCGGGACAGGGCCGAGCAGTACTTC,CASSSRDRAEQYF
TRBD1,TRBJ2-6,NA,TRBV7-9,TGTGCCATCCGCCGGGACAGGGTAACCTCTGGGGCCAACGTCCTGACTTTC,CAIRRDRVTSGANVLTF
NA,TRBJ2-3,NA,TRBV7-9,TGTGCCAGCAGCTTCAGAAGGGGGTCGGGAGATACGCAGTATTTT,CASSFRRGSGDTQYF
TRBD2,TRBJ2-1,NA,TRBV5-5,TGTGCCAGCAGCGTTCTAACGGGGGGGCCCTACAATGAGCAGTTCTTC,CASSVLTGGPYNEQFF
NA,TRBJ2-7,NA,TRBV7-2,TGTGCCAGCAGCTTCCAAGACGGAGAGTACGAGCAGTACTTC,CASSFQDGEYEQYF
NA,TRBJ1-6,medium-sized,TRBV20-1,TGCAGTGTCCCGGGGACGGGTTCACCCCTCCACTTT,CSVPGTGSPLHF
NA,TRBJ2-5,NA,TRBV10-2,TGCGCCAGCAGTTACAAAGAGACCCAGTACTTC,CASSYKETQYF
NA,TRBJ2-2,NA,TRBV29-1,TGCAGCCTTACTACAGAGGGCGGGGAGCTGTTTTTT,CSLTTEGGELFF
TRBD1,TRBJ2-3,once,TRBV5-8,TGTGCCAGCAGCCGCGGACAGGCCCCAGATACGCAGTATTTT,CASSRGQAPDTQYF
TRBD2,TRBJ2-7,NA,TRBV14,TGTGCCAGCAGCCAAGAAGTTCGGTTGACTAGCGGGGGATACGAGCAGTACTTC,CASSQEVRLTSGGYEQYF
NA,TRBJ2-5,NA,TRBV7-2,TGTGCCAGCAGCCGGTGGGGAGCAAAAGAGACCCAGTACTTC,CASSRWGAKETQYF
TRBD2,TRBJ2-1,large,TRBV9,TGTGCCAGCAGCGTCGGCGGCGGGAGGGCCTACAATGAGCAGTTCTTC,CASSVGGGRAYNEQFF
TRBD1,TRBJ1-5,medium-sized,TRBV30,TGTGCCTGGAGTATGACAGGGGCTTTCCAGCCCCAGCATTTT,CAWSMTGAFQPQHF
NA,TRBJ2-2,NA,TRBV10-3,TGTGCCTCACGGATCGGGCGCACCGGGGAGCTGTTTTTT,CASRIGRTGELFF
NA,TRBJ2-3,few,TRBV5-1,TGCGCCAGCAGCTTGAATTTGGATACGCAGTATTTT,CASSLNLDTQYF
NA,TRBJ2-7,NA,TRBV7-8,TGTGCCAGCAGCTTAGCCCTAGTCTACGAGCAGTACTTC,CASSLALVYEQYF
NA,TRBJ2-5,NA,TRBV5-8,TGTGCCAGCAGCTTGAGGGAGATAGCTGAGACCCAGTACTTC,CASSLREIAETQYF
TRBD2,TRBJ2-3,NA,TRBV20-1,TGCAGTGCTAGAGATTCCGGACTAGCGGGGATAACAGATACGCAGTATTTT,CSARDSGLAGITDTQYF
NA,TRBJ2-7,once,TRBV7-2,TGTGCCAGCAGCCGAACAGGGGAGGGAACCTACGAGCAGTACTTC,CASSRTGEGTYEQYF
TRBD2,TRBJ2-3,NA,TRBV5-1,TGCGCCAGCAGCCAGCGGGGTCCTAGCACAGATACGCAGTATTTT,CASSQRGPSTDTQYF
TRBD2,TRBJ2-1,NA,TRBV7-8,TGTGCCAGCAGCTCCATGGGACTAGCACTGAATGAGCAGTTCTTC,CASSSMGLALNEQFF
NA,TRBJ1-3,few,TRBV6-1,TGTGCCAGCAGTGAGTCATACTCTGGAAACACCATATATTTT,CASSESYSGNTIYF
NA,TRBJ2-7,few,TRBV10-1,TGCGCCAGCAGTCAGGGATACGAGCAGTACTTC,CASSQGYEQYF
NA,TRBJ2-1,few,TRBV5-8,TGTGCCAGCAGCCGACTGGATGAGCAGTTCTTC,CASSRLDEQFF
NA,TRBJ2-5,few,TRBV7-9,TGTGCCAGCAGCTCTGATAGTCGGGGTCAGTACCAAGAGACCCAGTACTTC,CASSSDSRGQYQETQYF
NA,TRBJ2-2,NA,TRBV11-2,TGTGCCAGCAGCCCGAGGGAGAGGACCGGGGAGCTGTTTTTT,CASSPRERTGELFF
NA,TRBJ2-7,NA,TRBV28,TGTGCCACCAGGTCACCTCTAGCCCCTGGGGGGTACGAGCAGTACTTC,CATRSPLAPGGYEQYF